Below are 27 T cell receptor beta chains sequenced from a single sample in a study of cytomegalovirus exposure and HLA in healthy donors. Primers: 60 Vbeta forward and 13 Jbeta reverse. Generated by immunoSEQ multiplex PCR, the TCRdb table keeps only in-frame clones and is missing some. The sample contains about 200,000 clones, 75% to 80% of which appear only once. Sample: PBMCs. These receptors originate from a woman aged 30 to 39 in good health and CMV-seropositive.

The chain recombines TRBV7-8 with TRBJ2-3, with D possibly matching TRBD2 (6 bases). CDR3 length: 16 amino acids. Germline CDR1 reads SGHVS; CDR2 reads FQNEAQ. Trimming left V 3 bases short and J 2 bases short, with 15 bases between. The CDR3: CASSFFWGGPTDTQYF. CDR3 DNA: TGTGCCAGCAGCTTCTTCTGGGGAGGCCCCACAGATACGCAGTATTTT.

V and J are TRBV10-3 and TRBJ1-1; 8 positions agree with TRBD1. Germline lookup yields CDR1 ENHRY and CDR2 SYGVKD. J was trimmed by 12 bases and V by 6 bases; bases with no gene match: 6. This CDR3 comprises 11 residues. CDR3: CAISEDRATFF. DNA of the CDR3: TGTGCCATCAGCGAGGACAGGGCGACTTTCTTT.

The chain employs TRBV4-3 and TRBJ2-5, with TRBD2 identical over 8 bases. CDR3 size: 15 residues. With 0 bases clipped from V and 5 bases from J, the junction kept 5 bases outside the gene matches. The germline V gene has CDR1 LGHNA and CDR2 YSLEER. The CDR3: CASSQDQGTRETQYF. The CDR3, as DNA: TGCGCCAGCAGCCAAGATCAAGGGACTAGGGAGACCCAGTACTTC.

This clone was detected a few times. The chain recombines TRBV5-1 with TRBJ1-6; TRBD1 might be the D (5 bases). Germline lookup yields CDR1 SGHRS and CDR2 YFSETQ. V gave up 0 bases and J gave up 8 bases, with 9 bases separating them. CDR3 size: 14 residues. The CDR3 here is CASSLAGGDSPLHF. The CDR3 DNA is TGCGCCAGCAGCTTGGCCGGGGGGGATTCACCCCTCCACTTT.

The genes are TRBV13 and TRBJ2-7; 9 bases align to TRBD1. Germline-derived CDR1 and CDR2 are PRHDT and FYEKMQ (reference sequence). This CDR3 spans 14 amino acids. Trimming removed 5 bases from V and 5 bases from J; junction bases left unmatched: 7. CDR3 residues: CASSRTGVFNEQYF. Written as DNA, the CDR3 is TGTGCCAGCAGCCGGACAGGGGTTTTTAACGAGCAGTACTTC.

In this sample, this clone turned up a few times. J is TRBJ2-5 and V is TRBV4-2, with D unresolved. CDR1 is LGHNA, CDR2 YNFKEQ, per germline. V gave up 3 bases and J gave up 1 base, with 12 bases separating them. The CDR3 has 15 residues. Here the CDR3 reads CASSQADTAQETQYF. CDR3 in DNA: TGTGCCAGCAGCCAGGCGGATACTGCCCAAGAGACCCAGTACTTC.

The rearrangement links TRBV23-1 to TRBJ2-3, with 8 bases fitting TRBD2. TRBV23-1 is flagged as an ORF with uncertain function. The CDR3 spans 16 residues. Trimming at V came to 6 bases and at J to 4 bases, leaving 12 bases not matched to a gene. CDR3 sequence reads: CASRLSGTRRPDTQYF. CDR3 nucleotide sequence: TGCGCCAGCAGACTATCAGGGACTAGAAGGCCAGATACGCAGTATTTT.

V and J are TRBV19 and TRBJ1-2; TRBD1 matches at 10 bases. The CDR3 loop spans 16 amino acids. After removal of 5 bases from V and 3 bases from J, the junction contained 9 bases not matched to a gene. From germline, CDR1 is LNHDA and CDR2 SQIVND (reference sequence). CDR3 nucleotide sequence: TGTGCCAGTAGTTCGTCGGGTGGACAGGGGGACTATGGCTACACCTTC. It codes for CASSSSGGQGDYGYTF.

The chain links TRBV10-1 to TRBJ2-5, with 7 bases lining up with TRBD1. Germline values: CDR1 WNHNN, CDR2 SYGVQD (reference sequence). Unmatched junction bases numbered 2, after V lost 0 bases and J lost 4 bases. CDR3 length equals 14 residues. CDR3 protein: CASSESGGAETQYF. The CDR3, as DNA: TGCGCCAGCAGTGAGTCAGGGGGCGCAGAGACCCAGTACTTC.

The V gene is TRBV28, the J gene TRBJ2-7, with 9 bases matching TRBD1. CDR1 and CDR2 (germline): MDHEN, SYDVKM. The V gene end was trimmed by 2 bases and the J gene end by 5 bases; junction bases not matched to a gene: 4. The CDR3 runs 14 residues. The CDR3 nucleotides read TGTGCCAGCAGTTTAAGGGACAGGGCCAACGAGCAGTACTTC. Translation gives CASSLRDRANEQYF.

The gene calls are TRBV7-3 and TRBJ2-1, with a possible D match to TRBD2 (5 bases). Germline V gene lookup returns CDR1 SGHTA and CDR2 FQGTGA. Between the trimmed V and J ends, which lost 2 bases and 5 bases, there was a span of 10 bases. CDR3 length: 14 amino acids. The CDR3 spells CASSLGQTNNEQFF. The CDR3 region has the DNA TGTGCCAGCAGCTTAGGGCAGACTAACAATGAGCAGTTCTTC.

The V and J genes are TRBV9 and TRBJ2-3; TRBD2 might be the D (6 bases). The CDR3 is 13 residues long. The ends were cut back, 0 bases at V and 6 bases at J, with 8 bases in the middle. From germline, CDR1 is SGDLS and CDR2 YYNGEE. The CDR3, as DNA: TGTGCCAGCAGCGTAGGGGAGGAGGATACGCAGTATTTT. This encodes CASSVGEEDTQYF.

This sequence joins TRBV5-1 and TRBJ2-3; TRBD1 might be the D (6 bases). In germline, CDR1 is SGHRS, CDR2 YFSETQ. The CDR3 is made up of 15 amino acids. Trimming took off 0 bases at V and 6 bases at J, with 14 bases between the two ends. The CDR3 coding sequence is TGCGCCAGCAGCTTGGAACAGGGAGTGTGGGATACGCAGTATTTT. It yields the protein CASSLEQGVWDTQYF.

The chain has TRBV18 and TRBJ1-2; TRBD1 is a possible D gene (5 bases). Germline V gene data show CDR1 as KGHSH and CDR2 as LQKENI. The germline V and J ends were trimmed by 3 bases and 8 bases, with 19 bases remaining between them. There are 15 residues in the CDR3. For the CDR3, the DNA is TGTGCCAGCTCACCGAAGCAGGGTAGGGGCTACGGCTACACCTTC. Translation: CASSPKQGRGYGYTF.

This chain joins TRBV19 and TRBJ2-2, with TRBD2 identical over 10 bases. CDR3 size: 16 residues. Germline lookup yields CDR1 LNHDA and CDR2 SQIVND (reference sequence). The junction had 9 bases not matched to a gene; V was cut back by 5 bases and J by 6 bases. Here the CDR3 reads CASSRLAGVMPGELFF. Here the CDR3 DNA reads TGTGCCAGTAGTCGGCTAGCGGGAGTCATGCCCGGGGAGCTGTTTTTT.

V is TRBV6-5 and J is TRBJ1-5; the match to TRBD1 covers 9 bases. Per germline, CDR1 MNHEY and CDR2 SVGAGI. The CDR3 length is 12 residues. J lost 11 bases, V lost 2 bases, and 1 base had no gene match. The CDR3 DNA reads as TGTGCCAGCAGTTACGGGGACAGGGCCCAGCATTTT. Translation gives CASSYGDRAQHF.

The V and J genes are TRBV19 and TRBJ1-5; 10 bases align to TRBD1. Per germline, CDR1 LNHDA and CDR2 SQIVND (reference sequence). V shed 7 bases, J shed 6 bases, and the junction held 9 bases outside the gene matches. The CDR3 sequence is 15 residues long. The CDR3 DNA is TGTGCCAGTAAAGCGGGACAGGGGCTCATTCAGCCCCAGCATTTT. Protein sequence: CASKAGQGLIQPQHF.

J is TRBJ2-5 and V is TRBV11-2; D gene unclear. The ends were cut back, 4 bases at V and 0 bases at J, with 3 bases in the middle. The germline V gene encodes CDR1 SGHAT and CDR2 FQNNGV. CDR3 length: 12 amino acids. CDR3 loop: CASSYYQETQYF. The CDR3 DNA sequence: TGTGCCAGCAGCTACTACCAAGAGACCCAGTACTTC.

The chain links TRBV5-3 to TRBJ1-5, with D perhaps matching TRBD1 (6 bases). TRBV5-3 is marked as an open reading frame, function uncertain. The CDR3 is made up of 15 amino acids. V gave up 0 bases and J gave up 2 bases, with 9 bases separating them. This chain's CDR3 is CARSLDRDRNQPQHF. CDR3 bases: TGTGCCAGAAGCTTGGACAGGGATCGCAATCAGCCCCAGCATTTT.

The V and J genes are TRBV7-8 and TRBJ2-7; 9 bases agree with TRBD1. CDR3 size: 15 residues. CDR1 SGHVS and CDR2 FQNEAQ come from the germline V gene. V was clipped by 1 base and J by 5 bases; unmatched bases: 6. The CDR3, as DNA: TGTGCCAGCAGCTTAGTCAGGACAGGGGTCCACGAGCAGTACTTC. Amino acid sequence: CASSLVRTGVHEQYF.

The chain employs TRBV29-1 and TRBJ1-1; the match to TRBD1 covers 8 bases. Germline V gene lookup returns CDR1 SQVTM and CDR2 ANQGSEA. This CDR3 spans 14 amino acids. Trimming removed 4 bases from V and 2 bases from J; junction bases left unmatched: 6. The CDR3 DNA reads as TGCAGCGTTGGAGGGACAGGTACTAACACTGAAGCTTTCTTT. Translating gives CSVGGTGTNTEAFF.

The chain is built from TRBV6-5 and TRBJ1-2, with 8 bases matching TRBD1. V dropped 5 bases and J dropped 7; count of bases not matched to a gene: 9. Per the germline V gene, CDR1 is MNHEY and CDR2 is SVGAGI. This CDR3 region has 14 residues. The CDR3 region is CASSRTGGGCGYTF. The DNA of the CDR3 is TGTGCCAGCAGTAGAACAGGGGGTGGTTGTGGCTACACCTTC.

V and J are TRBV18 and TRBJ2-5, with D hard to call. Trimming stripped 3 bases from V and 2 bases from J, with 13 bases between. This CDR3 is built from 15 residues. Germline V CDR1 and CDR2: KGHSH, LQKENI. CDR3 protein: CASSPPLTKQETQYF. The CDR3 DNA is TGTGCCAGCTCACCGCCCCTAACGAAACAAGAGACCCAGTACTTC.

This chain links TRBV10-3 with TRBJ1-1, with 8 bases matching TRBD1. With V trimmed by 5 bases and J by 5 bases, 7 bases remained unmatched. CDR3 length equals 14 residues. From germline, CDR1 is ENHRY and CDR2 SYGVKD. Here the CDR3 DNA reads TGTGCCATCAGTCCGGACAGGGAAGTAACTGAAGCTTTCTTT. Translating gives CAISPDREVTEAFF.

The rearrangement joins TRBV27 to TRBJ2-7; 10 nucleotides match TRBD2. The CDR3 extends over 15 amino acids. J was trimmed by 4 bases and V by 6 bases; bases with no gene match: 9. CDR1 MNHEY and CDR2 SMNVEV come from the germline V gene (reference sequence). The CDR3 bases are TGTGCCAGCAGGCCAAGCGGGGGGGCCTCGTACGAGCAGTACTTC. It encodes CASRPSGGASYEQYF.

There are a few counts of this clone. This sample includes further DNA sequences coding for the same CDR3. The chain has TRBV4-3 and TRBJ2-3; the D is unclear. Germline CDR1 and CDR2: LGHNA and YSLEER. The CDR3 covers 15 residues. Trimming left V 2 bases short and J 1 base short, with 10 bases between. CDR3 DNA: TGCGCCAGCAGCCAAAGAGGTGTCGGCACAGATACGCAGTATTTT. Translated, it gives CASSQRGVGTDTQYF.

This chain links TRBV7-2 with TRBJ2-1; a weak D match, TRBD1 (6 bases). Trimming pared 1 base from V and 6 bases from J, leaving 13 bases between. The CDR3 is 15 residues long. The germline CDR1 and CDR2 sequences are SGHTA and FQGNSA. This CDR3 is CASSLVRQVSNEQFF. The CDR3 DNA reads as TGTGCCAGCAGCTTAGTTAGACAGGTTTCCAATGAGCAGTTCTTC. The whole variable domain, remainder taken from reference TRBV7-2 and TRBJ2-1, is GAGVSQSPSNKVTEKGKDVELRCDPISGHTALYWYRQSLGQGLEFLIYFQGNSAPDKSGLPSDRFSAERTGGSVSTLTIQRTQQEDSAVYLCASSLVRQVSNEQFFGPGTRLTVL.